These 3 T cell receptor beta chains were sequenced from one sample in a study of T cell repertoires in cytomegalovirus infection. These receptors' antigens are unknown. TCRdb reprocessed the reads with MiXCR, giving one entry per CDR3 protein. The sample has about 570,000 distinct CDR3 sequences; under 45% are singletons. The source material was cultured PBMCs, sampled from culture after CMV antigen stimulation. The receptors shown here come from a human donor in good health (CMV status not recorded). Some clones in this sample may be carry-over from other donors' samples.

In this sample, this clonotype turned up a few times. The rearrangement uses TRBV10-3 and TRBJ2-3; D not certain. Germline V gene sequence: CDR1 ENHRY, CDR2 SYGVKD. CDR3 length: 13 residues. V was trimmed by 4 bases and J by 2 bases, leaving 7 bases between them. The CDR3 is CAISGQVTDTQYF. As DNA, the CDR3 is TGTGCCATCAGTGGTCAGGTCACAGATACGCAGTATTTT.

The chain links TRBV2 to TRBJ1-1, with 7 bases matching TRBD1. V lost 8 bases to trimming and J lost 9 bases; unmatched junction nucleotides: 12. Germline V CDR1 and CDR2: SNHLY, FYNNEI. The CDR3 loop spans 13 amino acids. The CDR3 protein is CASSTDRASKAFF. For the CDR3, the DNA is TGTGCCAGCTCCACCGACAGGGCTTCCAAAGCTTTCTTT.

The sample holds a few counts of this clonotype. V and J are TRBV27 and TRBJ2-7, with 7 bases identical to TRBD2. Looked up from germline, CDR1 is MNHEY and CDR2 is SMNVEV (reference sequence). V trimming: 10 bases; J trimming: 0 bases; junction bases outside the gene matches: 9. This CDR3 is 14 amino acids long. CDR3 amino acids: CATRSGTLSYEQYF. The DNA of the CDR3 is TGTGCCACCCGAAGCGGGACCCTCTCCTACGAGCAGTACTTC.